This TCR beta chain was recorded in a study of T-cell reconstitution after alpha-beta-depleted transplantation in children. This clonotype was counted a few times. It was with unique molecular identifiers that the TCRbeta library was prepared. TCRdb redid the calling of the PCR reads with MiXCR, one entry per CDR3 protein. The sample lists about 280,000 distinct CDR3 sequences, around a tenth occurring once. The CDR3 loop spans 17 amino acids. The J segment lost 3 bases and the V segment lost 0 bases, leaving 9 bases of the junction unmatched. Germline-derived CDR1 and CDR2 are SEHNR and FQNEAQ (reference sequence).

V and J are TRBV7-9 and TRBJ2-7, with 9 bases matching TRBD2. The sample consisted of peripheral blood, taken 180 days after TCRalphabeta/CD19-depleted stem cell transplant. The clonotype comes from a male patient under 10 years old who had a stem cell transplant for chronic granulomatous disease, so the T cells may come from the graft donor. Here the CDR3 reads CASSLALRPSGDYEQYF. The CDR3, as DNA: TGTGCCAGCAGCTTAGCGCTAAGGCCTAGCGGGGACTACGAGCAGTACTTC.